The rows below give T cell receptor beta chains drawn from one sample of a study of blood T cell repertoires in COVID-19. TCRdb keeps only in-frame clones here, not all; method: immunoSEQ multiplex PCR. Here the sample spans tens of thousands of clones, 80% to 90% being singletons. Source material: peripheral blood. These receptors originate from a man aged 40-49 years with acute or convalescent COVID-19. The CDR3 runs from the conserved cysteine through the conserved F or W. Each record gives: J gene, clone size, V gene, D gene, CDR3 protein, CDR3 DNA. The D gene is left open where the match is weak. For some rows the clone size is stated as once, few or many, or as a class when expanded; others skip it.

TRBJ1-5,-,TRBV19,-,CATMGGAWPQHF,TGTGCCACTATGGGAGGGGCATGGCCCCAGCATTTT
TRBJ1-6,-,TRBV7-3,-,CASSHDRLSPLHF,TGTGCCAGCAGCCACGACAGACTGTCACCCCTCCACTTT
TRBJ2-1,-,TRBV29-1,-,CSVELVSSYNEQFF,TGCAGCGTTGAACTAGTTAGCTCCTACAATGAGCAGTTCTTC
TRBJ1-2,-,TRBV11-2,TRBD1,CASSLGPDRERGYGYTF,TGTGCCAGCAGCTTAGGGCCGGACAGGGAGAGGGGCTATGGCTACACCTTC
TRBJ1-2,-,TRBV7-8,TRBD1,CASSADRDWGGYTF,TGTGCCAGCAGCGCCGACAGGGATTGGGGTGGCTACACCTTC
TRBJ1-2,few,TRBV27,-,CASSLIAGSGYTF,TGTGCCAGCAGTTTAATCGCAGGGTCTGGCTACACCTTC
TRBJ1-3,-,TRBV29-1,TRBD1,CSVGGTGGFGNTIYF,TGCAGCGTTGGGGGGACAGGGGGCTTCGGAAACACCATATATTTT
TRBJ2-7,-,TRBV11-3,TRBD2,CASSGRASGGTYEQYF,TGTGCCAGCAGCGGTAGGGCTAGCGGGGGTACCTACGAGCAGTACTTC
TRBJ1-2,-,TRBV3-1/TRBV3-2,-,CASSPLASTNYGYTF,TGTGCCAGCAGCCCTCTGGCCAGTACTAACTATGGCTACACCTTC
TRBJ2-2,-,TRBV19,TRBD2,CASGGDPGLVMNTGELFF,TGTGCCAGTGGAGGAGATCCGGGACTAGTGATGAACACCGGGGAGCTGTTTTTT
TRBJ2-3,-,TRBV27,TRBD2,CASSLLRGSTDTQYF,TGTGCCAGCAGTTTATTGCGGGGGAGCACAGATACGCAGTATTTT
TRBJ1-1,-,TRBV12-3/TRBV12-4,-,CASSLSVVEEAFF,TGTGCCAGCAGTTTATCGGTTGTCGAAGAAGCTTTCTTT
TRBJ2-7,-,TRBV11-2,-,CASSLGEWEQYF,TGTGCCAGCAGCCTGGGAGAATGGGAGCAGTACTTC
TRBJ1-2,-,TRBV19,-,CASSIDYGYTF,TGTGCCAGTAGTATCGACTATGGCTACACCTTC
TRBJ1-5,-,TRBV18,-,CASSLDRGQPQHF,TGTGCCAGCTCACTGGACAGAGGGCAGCCCCAGCATTTT
TRBJ1-1,-,TRBV5-1,-,CASMGRGPNTEAFF,TGCGCCAGCATGGGGCGGGGGCCGAACACTGAAGCTTTCTTT
TRBJ2-7,-,TRBV30,-,CACQLVYEQYF,TGTGCCTGCCAACTAGTATACGAGCAGTACTTC
TRBJ2-7,-,TRBV5-1,TRBD2,CASSLTSGGYEQYF,TGCGCCAGCAGCCTAACTAGCGGAGGTTACGAGCAGTACTTC
TRBJ1-6,-,TRBV2,TRBD1,CASNSAGTGVSPLHF,TGTGCCAGCAACTCAGCGGGTACAGGGGTTTCACCCCTCCACTTT
TRBJ1-1,-,TRBV7-8,-,CASSPLRGATEAFF,TGTGCCAGCAGCCCCCTCCGGGGGGCCACTGAAGCTTTCTTT
TRBJ1-5,-,TRBV21-1,-,CASRADRRTNQPQHF,TGTGCCAGCAGAGCGGACCGCCGCACCAATCAGCCCCAGCATTTT
TRBJ2-2,few,TRBV5-5,TRBD1,CASSPITGGPGELFF,TGTGCCAGCAGCCCCATTACAGGGGGCCCCGGGGAGCTGTTTTTT
TRBJ1-2,-,TRBV14,-,CASSLRRNYGYTF,TGTGCCAGCAGCCTGAGGCGGAACTATGGCTACACCTTC
TRBJ1-2,-,TRBV4-1,-,CATGGGMGYGYTF,TGCGCCACCGGGGGGGGGATGGGCTATGGCTACACCTTC
TRBJ1-2,-,TRBV5-1,-,CASSSVDFYGYTF,TGCGCCAGCAGCTCCGTGGACTTTTATGGCTACACCTTC
TRBJ1-1,-,TRBV11-2,-,CASSFTDTNTEAFF,TGTGCCAGCAGCTTTACGGACACGAACACTGAAGCTTTCTTT
TRBJ1-6,-,TRBV19,TRBD1,CASSKGQSSYNSPLHF,TGTGCCAGTAGCAAGGGACAGAGCTCCTATAATTCACCCCTCCACTTT
TRBJ1-4,-,TRBV11-3,-,CASSLVEGKLFF,TGTGCCAGCAGCTTAGTGGAGGGCAAACTGTTTTTT
TRBJ2-5,-,TRBV20-1,TRBD1,CSASITGGVETQYF,TGCAGTGCTAGTATCACAGGGGGCGTGGAGACCCAGTACTTC
TRBJ1-3,-,TRBV7-9,-,CASSFDGSSGNTIYF,TGTGCCAGCAGCTTCGATGGTAGTTCTGGAAACACCATATATTTT
TRBJ1-2,-,TRBV10-3,-,CAISESNGAGLYGYTF,TGTGCCATCAGTGAGTCGAATGGGGCAGGGTTATATGGCTACACCTTC
TRBJ1-1,-,TRBV5-4,TRBD1,CASSKTGTGYAEAFF,TGTGCCAGCAGCAAGACAGGGACTGGGTACGCTGAAGCTTTCTTT
TRBJ1-1,-,TRBV29-1,-,CSGKTDLMNTEAFF,TGCAGCGGTAAGACAGACCTAATGAACACTGAAGCTTTCTTT
TRBJ2-2,-,TRBV10-2,-,CASRVGGNTGELFF,TGCGCCAGCAGGGTGGGGGGAAACACCGGGGAGCTGTTTTTT